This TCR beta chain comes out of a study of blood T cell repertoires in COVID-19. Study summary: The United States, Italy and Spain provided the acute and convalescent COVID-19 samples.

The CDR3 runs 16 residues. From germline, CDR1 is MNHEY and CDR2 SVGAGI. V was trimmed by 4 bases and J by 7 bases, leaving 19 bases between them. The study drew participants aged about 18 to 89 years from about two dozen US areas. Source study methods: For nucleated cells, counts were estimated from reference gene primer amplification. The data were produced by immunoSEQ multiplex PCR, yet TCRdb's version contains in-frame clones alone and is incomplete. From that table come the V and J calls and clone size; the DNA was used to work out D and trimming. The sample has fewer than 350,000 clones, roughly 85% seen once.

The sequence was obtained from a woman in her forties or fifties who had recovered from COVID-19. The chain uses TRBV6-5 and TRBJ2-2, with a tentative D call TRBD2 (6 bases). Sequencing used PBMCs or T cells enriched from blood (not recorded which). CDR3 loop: CASSFLVTREVGELFF. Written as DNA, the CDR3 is TGTGCCAGCAGTTTCCTCGTTACGAGGGAGGTCGGGGAGCTGTTTTTT.